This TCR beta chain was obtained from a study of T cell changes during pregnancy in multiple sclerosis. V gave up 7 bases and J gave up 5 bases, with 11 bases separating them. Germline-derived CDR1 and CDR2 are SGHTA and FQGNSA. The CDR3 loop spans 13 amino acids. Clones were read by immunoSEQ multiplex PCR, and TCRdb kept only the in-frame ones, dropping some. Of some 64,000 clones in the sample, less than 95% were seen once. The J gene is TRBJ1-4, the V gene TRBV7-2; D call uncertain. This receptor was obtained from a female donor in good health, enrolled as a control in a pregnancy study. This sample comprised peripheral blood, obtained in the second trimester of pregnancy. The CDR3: CASKKTENEKLFF. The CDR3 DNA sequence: TGTGCCAGCAAAAAGACTGAAAATGAAAAACTGTTTTTT.